This T cell receptor beta chain came from a study of regulatory T cells in long-lasting Graves disease. As for time point: newly diagnosed GD, antithyroid drugs for less than 3 months. With RNA extracted from PBMCs as input, the TCR library was made. The CDR3 is 14 residues long. V shed 3 bases and J shed 5 bases, with 11 bases lying between them. Germline V lookup: CDR1 KGHSH, CDR2 LQKENI. This clonotype was counted many times. Sequencing libraries for TCR beta were prepared with iRepertoire HTBI primers and Arm-PCR of CDR3 regions. TCRdb re-called the multiplex PCR reads with MiXCR, one entry per CDR3 protein. The sample includes 200,000 to 250,000 distinct CDR3 sequences, roughly a fifth seen only once; the top ten take approximately 15%.

The clonotype was recovered from a female donor with Graves disease. This sample comprised peripheral blood mononuclear cells (PBMCs), obtained at new diagnosis, from a patient treated with antithyroid drugs. The chain uses TRBV18 and TRBJ2-1, with D uncertain. In nucleotides, the CDR3 is TGTGCCAGCTCACCGACAAGACTTGACAATGAGCAGTTCTTC. It specifies CASSPTRLDNEQFF.